Shown below are 18 T cell receptor beta chains from a single sample sequenced in a study of neurological immune-mediated disorders. TCRdb reprocessed the 5' RACE reads via MiXCR and lists one record per CDR3 protein. The sample has around 97,000 distinct CDR3 sequences; roughly a tenth are singletons. The time point: longitudinal time-point 3. The sample comprised PBMCs. The receptor set was obtained from a female donor with HTLV-1-associated myelopathy (HAM/TSP).

This clonotype was seen many times. The V and J genes are TRBV4-1 and TRBJ1-5; D not certain. The V gene lost 1 base and the J gene lost 6 bases, with 16 bases spanning the gap. This CDR3 is 16 amino acids long. Germline values: CDR1 MGHRA, CDR2 YSYEKL. The CDR3 protein is CASSQGGRTVGQPQHF. The CDR3 coding sequence is TGCGCCAGCAGCCAAGGTGGAAGAACCGTTGGTCAGCCCCAGCATTTT.

V gene TRBV18 combines with J gene TRBJ1-2, with 8 bases fitting TRBD1. There are 17 residues in the CDR3. V gave up 3 bases and J gave up 2 bases; unmatched junction bases: 11. The germline V gene has CDR1 KGHSH and CDR2 LQKENI. DNA of the CDR3: TGTGCCAGCTCACCTTTCTCGACTGGGACAGGCAACTATGGCTACACCTTC. Protein product: CASSPFSTGTGNYGYTF.

The V call is TRBV7-6, the J call TRBJ1-6, with D perhaps matching TRBD1 (5 bases). The CDR3 totals 18 residues. V dropped 1 base and J dropped 7 bases, with 20 bases sitting between them. Germline CDR1 SGHVS, CDR2 FNYEAQ. The CDR3 reads CASSLVWGGQGANSPLHF. In DNA form, the CDR3 reads TGTGCCAGCAGCTTAGTTTGGGGGGGTCAGGGCGCAAATTCACCCCTCCACTTT. Together with reference TRBV7-6 and TRBJ1-6, the CDR3 gives the full variable domain: GAGVSQSPRYKVTKRGQDVALRCDPISGHVSLYWYRQALGQGPEFLTYFNYEAQQDKSGLPNDRFSAERPEGSISTLTIQRTEQRDSAMYRCASSLVWGGQGANSPLHFGNGTRLTVT.

This clonotype turned up a few times. The genes are TRBV28 and TRBJ2-5, with 8 positions matching TRBD1. The CDR3 totals 14 residues. The junction had 5 bases not matched to a gene; V was cut back by 3 bases and J by 5 bases. The germline V gene has CDR1 MDHEN and CDR2 SYDVKM. CDR3 in amino acids: CASSLNRGTETQYF. In nucleotides, the CDR3 is TGTGCCAGCAGTTTGAACAGGGGGACGGAGACCCAGTACTTC.

This clonotype was counted a single time. The chain employs TRBV3-1 and TRBJ2-7; TRBD1 aligns across 11 bases. The CDR3 has 14 amino acids. CDR1 and CDR2 (germline): LGHDT, YNNKEL (reference sequence). J was trimmed by 8 bases and V by 1 base; bases with no gene match: 4. This chain's CDR3 is CASSQADRGRKQYF. The CDR3 nucleotides are TGTGCCAGCAGCCAAGCGGACAGGGGGCGCAAGCAGTACTTC.

This clonotype was recorded many times. The chain combines TRBV20-1 with TRBJ1-5, with a weak D call TRBD1 (5 bases). Germline V gives CDR1 DFQATT, CDR2 SNEGSKA (reference sequence). V gave up 5 bases and J gave up 7 bases, with 12 bases separating them. The CDR3 is 12 amino acids. Here the CDR3 reads CSAGQPEQPQHF. CDR3 bases: TGCAGTGCTGGACAACCGGAACAGCCCCAGCATTTT.

This clonotype has a count of ten or more. The gene calls are TRBV29-1 and TRBJ1-5; 10 bases map to TRBD1. Germline CDR1 is SQVTM and CDR2 is ANQGSEA. The CDR3 runs to 14 residues. Trimming removed 6 bases from V and 5 bases from J; junction bases left unmatched: 7. CDR3 bases: TGCAGCGTACGACAGGGGGCAACAGATCAGCCCCAGCATTTT. It translates to CSVRQGATDQPQHF.

This clonotype was observed at least ten times. The chain couples TRBV12-3 or TRBV12-4 to TRBJ1-2, with 7 positions matching TRBD1. The CDR3 loop spans 14 amino acids. J lost 0 bases, V lost 6 bases, and 4 bases had no gene match. The CDR3 DNA reads as TGTGCCAGCAGACGGGACAGTACTAACTATGGCTACACCTTC. Translation gives CASRRDSTNYGYTF.

The chain joins TRBV5-5 to TRBJ2-2; 8 nucleotides align to TRBD1. The junction had 11 bases not matched to a gene; V was cut back by 4 bases and J by 6 bases. This CDR3 has 16 residues. Germline V gene data show CDR1 as SGHKS and CDR2 as YYEKEE (reference sequence). In DNA form, the CDR3 reads TGTGCCAGCAGCCGACCCCGGACAGGGTTCGCCGGGGAGCTGTTTTTT. Translated, it gives CASSRPRTGFAGELFF.

This clonotype has a count of ten or more. The V call is TRBV3-1, the J call TRBJ2-1; 9 bases fit TRBD2. The ends lost 3 bases at V and 8 bases at J; junction bases unmatched: 5. Germline CDR1 LGHDT, CDR2 YNNKEL (reference sequence). The CDR3 is made up of 14 amino acids. The CDR3 nucleotides read TGTGCCAGCAGCCAGGCGGGGGGGAGTCATGAGCAGTTCTTC. Protein sequence: CASSQAGGSHEQFF.

This clonotype has a count of ten or more. The gene calls are TRBV20-1 and TRBJ2-7; the D gene could be TRBD1 or TRBD2 (5 bases each). This CDR3 is built from 13 residues. Trimming shortened V by 2 bases and J by 3 bases, and 11 bases separated the two germline ends. Germline V gene lookup returns CDR1 DFQATT and CDR2 SNEGSKA (reference sequence). Written as DNA, the CDR3 is TGCAGTGCTAGAAGGGACGCCTACTACGAGCAGTACTTC. Its protein is CSARRDAYYEQYF.

Only a few counts were recorded for this clonotype. The gene calls are TRBV12-3 or TRBV12-4 and TRBJ2-7; D gene ambiguous. Between the trimmed V and J ends, which lost 2 bases and 0 bases, there was a span of 8 bases. The CDR3 runs to 14 residues. CDR3 protein: CASSLSAGSYEQYF. DNA of the CDR3: TGTGCCAGCAGTTTATCTGCCGGCTCCTACGAGCAGTACTTC.

This clonotype was seen many times. The rearrangement uses TRBV20-1 and TRBJ2-4; 7 positions agree with TRBD2. Germline assignment: CDR1 DFQATT and CDR2 SNEGSKA (reference sequence). The trim removed 2 bases at V and 1 base at J, leaving 2 bases unmatched. This CDR3 contains 14 residues. CDR3 in DNA: TGCAGTGCTAGATCCGGGGGGGCCAAAAACATTCAGTACTTC. This encodes CSARSGGAKNIQYF.

This clonotype has at least ten counts. The gene calls are TRBV5-1 and TRBJ2-3; maybe TRBD1 (5 bases). Germline CDR1 SGHRS, CDR2 YFSETQ. The CDR3 runs 14 residues. V lost 2 bases to trimming and J lost 3 bases, with 10 bases between them. The CDR3 region is CASSLDSWTDTQYF. The CDR3 DNA reads as TGCGCCAGCAGCTTAGACAGTTGGACAGATACGCAGTATTTT.

This clonotype was seen at least ten times. The V gene is TRBV20-1, the J gene TRBJ1-6, with unresolved D. The germline V gene encodes CDR1 DFQATT and CDR2 SNEGSKA (reference sequence). V was trimmed by 2 bases and J by 10 bases, leaving 12 bases between them. The CDR3 runs 13 residues. The CDR3 is CSARRNEGSPLHF. Written as DNA, the CDR3 is TGCAGTGCTAGACGGAACGAAGGATCACCCCTCCACTTT.

About this clonotype: A much larger clone differs from this one at a single base, so this may be a read error. The chain carries TRBV6-1 and TRBJ1-1; perhaps TRBD1 as D (6 bases). CDR1 MNHNS and CDR2 SASEGT come from the germline V gene. The V end was cut by 2 bases, the J end by 3 bases, with 13 bases between. The CDR3 runs 15 residues. CDR3 sequence reads: CASSERRDMHTEAFF. CDR3 sequence (DNA): TGTGCCAGCAGTGAACGCCGGGACATGCACACTGAAGCTTTCTTT.

This clonotype has at least ten counts. The rearrangement uses TRBV28 and TRBJ1-2, with no clear D. From germline, CDR1 is MDHEN and CDR2 SYDVKM. The CDR3 is made up of 14 amino acids. The V gene lost 7 bases and the J gene lost 4 bases, with 16 bases spanning the gap. CDR3 in DNA: TGTGCCAGCACCCCCAGGAGAAATGGCTATGGCTACACCTTC. Translation gives CASTPRRNGYGYTF.

This clonotype was seen ten or more times. The V and J genes are TRBV12-3 or TRBV12-4 and TRBJ1-2; D is uncertain. The V end lost 2 bases, the J end lost 8 bases, and 9 bases lay between the germline ends. This CDR3 is built from 12 residues. Here the CDR3 DNA reads TGTGCCAGCAGTTTAAGTCAGTCGGGCTACACCTTC. Translated, it gives CASSLSQSGYTF.